This TCR beta chain came from a study of OX40 agonist ivuxolimab in advanced cancers. Study-wide context: As their treatment, patients were administered ivuxolimab, an agonistic anti-OX40 (CD134) antibody. Patients were infused with ivuxolimab every 2 weeks at 0.01 to 10 mg/kg. Study-wide findings and caveats: Relative to CD4+ cells, CD8+ T cells on average had more expanded clones. Some patients without response likewise showed low normalized clonal expansion.

The data were produced by immunoSEQ multiplex PCR, yet TCRdb's version contains in-frame clones alone and is incomplete. The table has almost 70,000 clones, just over 90% seen once. To note about this clone: What it binds is unknown.

The clonotype originates from an adult with an advanced solid tumor such as melanoma, head and neck, liver or kidney cancer. Here the sequenced sample was CD4+ or CD8+ T cells sorted from blood, taken in a trial of the OX40 agonist ivuxolimab.

The CDR3 coding sequence is TGTGCCAGCAGCGCCAAGGGGTCGGGCACAGATACGCAGTATTTT. It is translated as CASSAKGSGTDTQYF. The chain combines TRBV9 with TRBJ2-3, with a weak D call TRBD1 (5 bases). The CDR3 is 15 amino acids. The germline gives CDR1 SGDLS, CDR2 YYNGEE. The V and J ends lost 3 bases and 1 base respectively, with 12 bases between them.